The 7 T cell receptor beta chains reported below all come from one sample, sequenced in a study of type 1 and type 2 diabetes patients. PCR was run on genomic DNA. The TCR beta CDR3 region was amplified using 30 forward and 13 reverse primers. From the multiplex PCR reads, TCRdb called clonotypes with MiXCR, one entry per CDR3 protein. The sample lists fewer than 350,000 distinct CDR3 sequences, roughly 50% occurring once. The sequenced sample consisted of peripheral blood mononuclear cells (PBMCs). Receptors originate from a man younger than 35 with type 2 diabetes.

The V call is TRBV7-2, the J call TRBJ2-2; D uncertain. The V and J ends lost 1 base and 2 bases respectively, with 2 bases between them. CDR1 and CDR2 from the germline V gene are SGHTA and FQGNSA. This CDR3 has 13 residues. CDR3 sequence (DNA): TGTGCCAGCAGCTTAGATAACACCGGGGAGCTGTTTTTT. It encodes CASSLDNTGELFF. Full variable domain (missing parts from reference TRBV7-2 and TRBJ2-2): GAGVSQSPSNKVTEKGKDVELRCDPISGHTALYWYRQSLGQGLEFLIYFQGNSAPDKSGLPSDRFSAERTGGSVSTLTIQRTQQEDSAVYLCASSLDNTGELFFGEGSRLTVL.

This chain joins TRBV15 and TRBJ1-4; 7 positions agree with TRBD1. Germline V CDR1 and CDR2: LNHNV, YYDKDF (reference sequence). CDR3 length: 15 amino acids. Trimming at V came to 3 bases and at J to 8 bases, leaving 9 bases not matched to a gene. CDR3 protein: CATSRVDRDPEKLFF. CDR3 bases: TGTGCCACCAGCAGGGTAGACAGGGACCCGGAAAAACTGTTTTTT. Complete variable domain (other parts from reference TRBV15 and TRBJ1-4): DAMVIQNPRYQVTQFGKPVTLSCSQTLNHNVMYWYQQKSSQAPKLLFHYYDKDFNNEADTPDNFQSRRPNTSFCFLDIRSPGLGDTAMYLCATSRVDRDPEKLFFGSGTQLSVL.

The chain has TRBV25-1 and TRBJ1-2; D is ambiguous. The CDR3 has 14 amino acids. Germline values: CDR1 MGHDK, CDR2 SYGVNS. Deletions cut 2 bases from V and 0 bases from J, with 7 bases between. CDR3 coding DNA: TGTGCCAGCAGTGAAGGAGACACTAACTATGGCTACACCTTC. Translation gives CASSEGDTNYGYTF.

This chain connects TRBV7-2 to TRBJ1-3; D gene ambiguous. V was cut by 2 bases and J by 3 bases, with 11 bases left in between. CDR3 length: 15 residues. The germline V gene has CDR1 SGHTA and CDR2 FQGNSA. The CDR3 loop reads CASSLSWDFGNTIYF. The DNA of the CDR3 is TGTGCCAGCAGCTTATCCTGGGATTTTGGAAACACCATATATTTT.

The chain is built from TRBV7-3 and TRBJ2-5, with 7 bases matching TRBD2. The CDR3 length is 16 residues. V was pared by 5 bases and J by 4 bases, with 13 bases of the junction left unmatched. The germline V gene encodes CDR1 SGHTA and CDR2 FQGTGA. CDR3 protein: CASSPTGGLGAETQYF. The CDR3 DNA reads as TGTGCCAGCAGCCCCACGGGGGGATTGGGAGCAGAGACCCAGTACTTC.

On this clonotype itself: A read error is likely, as this CDR3 ends without the conserved phenylalanine or tryptophan. The chain combines TRBV12-3 or TRBV12-4 with TRBJ2-5, with 8 bases matching TRBD2. This CDR3 contains 13 residues. The ends lost 3 bases at V and 4 bases at J; junction bases unmatched: 1. The CDR3 DNA reads as TGTGCCAGCAGTTTGCTAGCGGGAGAGACCCAGTACTTG. Residues: CASSLLAGETQYL.

This clonotype was counted between two and nine times. The V call is TRBV28, the J call TRBJ2-1; maybe TRBD1 (6 bases). This CDR3 has 17 residues. Trimming stripped 6 bases from V and 0 bases from J, with 18 bases between. In germline, CDR1 is MDHEN, CDR2 SYDVKM. Here the CDR3 reads CASSSDRNTVSYNEQFF. Here the CDR3 DNA reads TGTGCCAGCAGCTCCGACAGGAACACCGTCTCCTACAATGAGCAGTTCTTC.